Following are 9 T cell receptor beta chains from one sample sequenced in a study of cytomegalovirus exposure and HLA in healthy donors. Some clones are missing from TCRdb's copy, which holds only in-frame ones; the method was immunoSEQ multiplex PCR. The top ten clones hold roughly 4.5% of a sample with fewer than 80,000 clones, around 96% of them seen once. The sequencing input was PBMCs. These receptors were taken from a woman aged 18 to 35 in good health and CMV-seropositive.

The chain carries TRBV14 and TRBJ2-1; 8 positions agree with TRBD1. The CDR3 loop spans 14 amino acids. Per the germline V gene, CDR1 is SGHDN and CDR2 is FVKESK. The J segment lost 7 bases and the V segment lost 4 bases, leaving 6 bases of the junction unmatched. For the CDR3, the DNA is TGTGCCAGCAGCCCCCTGGGACAGGCGAATGAGCAGTTCTTC. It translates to CASSPLGQANEQFF.

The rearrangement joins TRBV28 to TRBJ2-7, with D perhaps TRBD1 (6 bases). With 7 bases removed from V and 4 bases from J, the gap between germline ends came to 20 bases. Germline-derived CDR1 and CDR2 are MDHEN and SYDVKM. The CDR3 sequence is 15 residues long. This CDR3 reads CASTFNTGLGYEQYF. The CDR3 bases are TGTGCCAGCACTTTCAATACAGGGCTGGGATACGAGCAGTACTTC.

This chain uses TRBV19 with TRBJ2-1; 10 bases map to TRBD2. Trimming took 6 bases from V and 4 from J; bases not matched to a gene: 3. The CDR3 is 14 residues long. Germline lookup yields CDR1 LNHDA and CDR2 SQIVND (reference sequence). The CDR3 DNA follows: TGTGCCAGTAGCCGGACTAGCGGTTACAATGAGCAGTTCTTC. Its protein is CASSRTSGYNEQFF.

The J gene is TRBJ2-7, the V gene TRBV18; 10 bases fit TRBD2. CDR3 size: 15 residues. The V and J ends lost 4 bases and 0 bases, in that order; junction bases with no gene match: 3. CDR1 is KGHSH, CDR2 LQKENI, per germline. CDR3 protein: CASSLQREGSYEQYF. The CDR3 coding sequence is TGTGCCAGCTCACTTCAGCGGGAGGGCTCCTACGAGCAGTACTTC.

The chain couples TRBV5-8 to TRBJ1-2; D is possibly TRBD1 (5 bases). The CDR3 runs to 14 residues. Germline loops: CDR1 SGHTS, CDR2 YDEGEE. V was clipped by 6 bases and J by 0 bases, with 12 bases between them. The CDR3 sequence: CASTPGLANYGYTF. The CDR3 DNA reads TGTGCCAGCACCCCAGGGTTAGCTAACTATGGCTACACCTTC. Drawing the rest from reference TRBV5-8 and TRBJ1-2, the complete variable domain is EAGVTQSPTHLIKTRGQQATLRCSPISGHTSVYWYQQALGLGLQFLLWYDEGEERNRGNFPPRFSGRQFPNYSSELNVNALELEDSALYLCASTPGLANYGYTFGSGTRLTVV.

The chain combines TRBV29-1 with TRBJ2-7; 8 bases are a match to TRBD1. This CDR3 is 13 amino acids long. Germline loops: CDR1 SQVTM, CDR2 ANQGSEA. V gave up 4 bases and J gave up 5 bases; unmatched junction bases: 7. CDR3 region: CSVAGQGFDEQYF. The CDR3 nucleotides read TGCAGCGTTGCAGGACAGGGTTTCGACGAGCAGTACTTC.

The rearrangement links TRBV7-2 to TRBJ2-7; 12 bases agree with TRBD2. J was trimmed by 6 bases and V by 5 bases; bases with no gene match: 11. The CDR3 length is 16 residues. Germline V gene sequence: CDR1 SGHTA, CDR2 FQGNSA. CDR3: CASSPRTSGISPEQYF. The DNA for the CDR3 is TGTGCCAGCAGCCCTCGGACTAGCGGGATCTCCCCCGAGCAGTACTTC.

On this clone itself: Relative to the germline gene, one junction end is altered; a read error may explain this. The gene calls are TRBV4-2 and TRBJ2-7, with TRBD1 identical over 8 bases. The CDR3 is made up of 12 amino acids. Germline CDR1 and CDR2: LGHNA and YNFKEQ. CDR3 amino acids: CASSQDRQGPHF. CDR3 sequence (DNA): TGTGCCAGCAGCCAAGACCGACAGGGGCCCCACTTC.

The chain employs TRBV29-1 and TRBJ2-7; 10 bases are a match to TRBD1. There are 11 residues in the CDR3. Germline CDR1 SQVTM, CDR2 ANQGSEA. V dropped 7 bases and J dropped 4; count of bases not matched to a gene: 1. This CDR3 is CSAGQGYEQYF. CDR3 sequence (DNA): TGCAGCGCGGGACAGGGGTACGAGCAGTACTTC.